The 11 T cell receptor beta chains below were found in one sample sequenced in a study of cytomegalovirus exposure and HLA in healthy donors. The PCR used 60 Vbeta and 13 Jbeta primers. The data were produced by immunoSEQ multiplex PCR, yet TCRdb's version contains in-frame clones alone and is incomplete. This sample has around 200,000 clones; approximately 79% occur once, and the top ten carry 1.7%. The source material was PBMCs. These receptors were collected from a man aged 45 to 65 in good health and CMV-seronegative.

This chain links TRBV5-1 with TRBJ1-4, with 7 bases aligning to TRBD1. CDR3 length equals 15 residues. The germline V gene encodes CDR1 SGHRS and CDR2 YFSETQ. V was clipped by 3 bases and J by 3 bases; unmatched bases: 5. The CDR3 sequence: CASSSTGTANEKLFF. CDR3 nucleotides: TGCGCCAGCAGCTCCACCGGGACAGCTAATGAAAAACTGTTTTTT.

This clone was seen only a few times. This chain links TRBV6-6 with TRBJ1-1; D unclear. Germline V gene data show CDR1 as MNHNY and CDR2 as SVGAGI (reference sequence). Trimming cost V 0 bases and J 2 bases, with 13 bases left between them. This CDR3 is 16 amino acids long. CDR3 sequence: CASSYSEVGANTEAFF. The CDR3 DNA follows: TGTGCCAGCAGTTACTCGGAGGTAGGAGCCAACACTGAAGCTTTCTTT.

The genes are TRBV7-2 and TRBJ2-2, with a weak D call TRBD1 (5 bases). V was pared by 5 bases and J by 1 base, with 11 bases between. CDR3 length: 15 residues. Germline CDR1 SGHTA, CDR2 FQGNSA. For the CDR3, the DNA is TGTGCCAGCAGCCAGGTCGGACAGAACACCGGGGAGCTGTTTTTT. The encoded protein is CASSQVGQNTGELFF.

The chain joins TRBV9 to TRBJ1-1; possibly TRBD1 for D (6 bases). V gave up 3 bases and J gave up 1 base, with 10 bases separating them. There are 14 residues in the CDR3. CDR1 and CDR2 from the germline V gene are SGDLS and YYNGEE. CDR3 DNA sequence: TGTGCCAGCAGCGCCAGGACAGAGAACACTGAAGCTTTCTTT. Its protein is CASSARTENTEAFF.

The gene calls are TRBV30 and TRBJ1-4; TRBD1 agrees at 8 bases. V gave up 3 bases and J gave up 6 bases; unmatched junction bases: 9. Germline CDR1 and CDR2: GTSNPN and SVGIG (reference sequence). CDR3 length: 15 amino acids. The CDR3 loop is CAWSDGRGLYEKLFF. The CDR3 DNA reads TGTGCCTGGAGCGATGGCAGGGGGCTTTATGAAAAACTGTTTTTT. Variable domain in full (rest from reference TRBV30 and TRBJ1-4): SQTIHQWPATLVQPVGSPLSLECTVEGTSNPNLYWYRQAAGRGLQLLFYSVGIGQISSEVPQNLSASRPQDRQFILSSKKLLLSDSGFYLCAWSDGRGLYEKLFFGSGTQLSVL.

The genes are TRBV6-5 and TRBJ1-5, with D perhaps TRBD1 (6 bases). V lost 1 base, J lost 6 bases, and 16 bases lay in between. This CDR3 is 16 amino acids long. Per the germline V gene, CDR1 is MNHEY and CDR2 is SVGAGI. The CDR3 loop is CASSYWGQVVGQPQHF. The CDR3 region has the DNA TGTGCCAGCAGTTACTGGGGGCAGGTTGTTGGTCAGCCCCAGCATTTT.

This clone was counted between two and nine times. This chain uses TRBV19 with TRBJ2-3, with 8 bases matching TRBD1. The germline V gene encodes CDR1 LNHDA and CDR2 SQIVND (reference sequence). The CDR3 extends over 17 amino acids. The V and J ends lost 5 bases and 1 base, in that order; junction bases with no gene match: 11. Written as DNA, the CDR3 is TGTGCCAGTAGTCCTCGAGCCCGGACAGGGCGCACAGATACGCAGTATTTT. It encodes CASSPRARTGRTDTQYF.

The chain has TRBV5-4 and TRBJ1-2; tentatively, D is TRBD1 (6 bases). Looked up from germline, CDR1 is SGHNT and CDR2 is YYREEE (reference sequence). V gave up 4 bases and J gave up 1 base, with 8 bases separating them. The CDR3 extends over 13 amino acids. The CDR3 coding sequence is TGTGCCAGCAGCCCGGACAGTAACTATGGCTACACCTTC. Protein: CASSPDSNYGYTF.

The chain couples TRBV4-1 to TRBJ1-2; D is perhaps TRBD1 (5 bases). Germline-derived CDR1 and CDR2 are MGHRA and YSYEKL. The CDR3 totals 13 residues. V was clipped by 0 bases and J by 4 bases, with 6 bases between them. The CDR3 region has the DNA TGCGCCAGCAGCCAAGACGGGGGCTATGGCTACACCTTC. Translating it yields CASSQDGGYGYTF.

The chain is built from TRBV5-6 and TRBJ1-4, with a possible D match to TRBD1 (6 bases). Germline assignment: CDR1 SGHDT and CDR2 YYEEEE. The CDR3 covers 16 residues. V was shortened by 5 bases and J by 0 bases, with 14 bases between the two germline ends. CDR3 residues: CASSTTGFATNEKLFF. The DNA of the CDR3 is TGTGCCAGCAGTACAACAGGGTTTGCAACTAATGAAAAACTGTTTTTT. The full variable domain, in which reference TRBV5-6 and TRBJ1-4 provide the parts outside the CDR3, is DAGVTQSPTHLIKTRGQQVTLRCSPKSGHDTVSWYQQALGQGPQFIFQYYEEEERQRGNFPDRFSGHQFPNYSSELNVNALLLGDSALYLCASSTTGFATNEKLFFGSGTQLSVL.

V and J are TRBV9 and TRBJ2-3; 10 bases line up with TRBD2. The CDR3 has 16 amino acids. V was clipped by 0 bases and J by 2 bases; unmatched bases: 3. Germline values: CDR1 SGDLS, CDR2 YYNGEE. The CDR3 loop reads CASSVALAGDTDTQYF. For the CDR3, the DNA is TGTGCCAGCAGCGTAGCTCTAGCGGGGGACACAGATACGCAGTATTTT.